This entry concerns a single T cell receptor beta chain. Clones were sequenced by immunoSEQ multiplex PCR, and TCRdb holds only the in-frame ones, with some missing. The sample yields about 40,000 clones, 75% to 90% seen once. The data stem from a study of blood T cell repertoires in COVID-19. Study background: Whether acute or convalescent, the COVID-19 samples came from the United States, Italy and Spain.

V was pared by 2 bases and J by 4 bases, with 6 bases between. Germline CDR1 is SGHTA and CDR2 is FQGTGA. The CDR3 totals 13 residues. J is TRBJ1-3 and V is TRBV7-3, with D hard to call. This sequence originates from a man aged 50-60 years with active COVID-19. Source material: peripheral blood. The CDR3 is CASSLQEGNTIYF. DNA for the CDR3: TGTGCCAGCAGCTTACAAGAGGGAAACACCATATATTTT. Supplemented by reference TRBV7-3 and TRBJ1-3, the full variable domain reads GAGVSQTPSNKVTEKGKYVELRCDPISGHTALYWYRQSLGQGPEFLIYFQGTGAADDSGLPNDRFFAVRPEGSVSTLKIQRTERGDSAVYLCASSLQEGNTIYFGEGSWLTVV.